The rows below give T cell receptor beta chains drawn from one sample of a study of CD8+ T cells in alopecia areata. The assay was immunoSEQ multiplex PCR, and TCRdb's table has in-frame clones only and misses some. The repertoire includes roughly 250,000 clones, 45% to 70% of them detected once, and 0.93% sits in the top ten. Sequenced here: CD4+ T cells sorted from blood, sampled at approximately week 52, from a patient treated with tofacitinib. The receptor source for this set is a human donor with alopecia areata. Both conserved end residues are part of each CDR3. Each record gives: V gene, CDR3 length, D gene, CDR3 protein. A D gene is named only where the DNA matches it firmly.

>TRBV6-5|13|TRBD1
CASRDRGNQPQHF
>TRBV7-9|17|TRBD2
CASSLGSLAGDYNEQFF
>TRBV30|16|-
CAWARLGAGSLYGYTF
>TRBV25-1|11|-
CASAGGPGAFF
>TRBV30|13|-
CAWKGRNQETQYF
>TRBV7-2|15|TRBD2
CASGPGGPDQETQYF
>TRBV30|13|TRBD1
CAWSVQGQEKLFF
>TRBV30|12|-
CAWSGPTYEQYF
>TRBV27|15|TRBD2
CASSLIAGAGNEQFF
>TRBV4-3|15|-
CASSQDSGPYNEQFF